Ten or more counts support the clone carrying this TCR beta chain. Antigen unknown. These data are taken from a study of T cell repertoires in cytomegalovirus infection. Turning to the study itself: Both a matching HLA type and CMV infection were indicated by public TCR beta signatures.

Trimming removed 1 base at V and 5 bases at J, with 17 bases between. The CDR3 contains 17 residues. The germline V gene encodes CDR1 SGHVS and CDR2 FNYEAQ. TCRdb used MiXCR to reprocess the reads, holding one entry per CDR3 protein. The profile covers about 770,000 distinct CDR3 sequences, with about 28% appearing a single time and around 13% taken by the ten largest. The receptor comes from a human donor in good health (CMV status not recorded). Some clones in this sample may be carry-over from other donors' samples. This chain connects TRBV7-6 to TRBJ2-2, with a weak D call TRBD1 (5 bases). The sequenced sample was cultured CD8+ T cells from PBMCs, obtained from culture after CMV antigen stimulation. The CDR3 DNA reads as TGTGCCAGCAGCTTAGTTAGACAGCTCTTTGGGACCGGGGAGCTGTTTTTT. Amino acid sequence: CASSLVRQLFGTGELFF.